The 3 T cell receptor beta chains in this list originate from one sample, sequenced in a study of CD8 T cells in ankylosing spondylitis. TCRdb independently ran MiXCR on the 5' RACE reads; one entry per CDR3 protein. Altogether about 200,000 distinct CDR3 sequences are present, around 24% being singletons, with the ten largest covering roughly 6.7%. Source material: blood, either unsorted or a sorted T cell fraction (not recorded which). The origin of the receptors is a male donor with ankylosing spondylitis or in good health (not recorded which).

This clonotype was recorded at least ten times. The chain links TRBV3-1 to TRBJ2-2; D uncertain. Germline loops: CDR1 LGHDT, CDR2 YNNKEL (reference sequence). This CDR3 is built from 15 residues. Trimming removed 0 bases from V and 0 bases from J, with 5 bases in between. The CDR3 nucleotides read TGTGCCAGCAGCCAAGAATCAGCGAACACCGGGGAGCTGTTTTTT. Translation: CASSQESANTGELFF.

The sample holds many counts of this clonotype. The V and J genes are TRBV7-9 and TRBJ2-1; 11 nucleotides line up with TRBD2. The V and J ends lost 4 bases and 4 bases, in that order; junction bases with no gene match: 3. CDR1 is SEHNR, CDR2 FQNEAQ, per germline (reference sequence). The CDR3 extends over 15 amino acids. For the CDR3, the DNA is TGTGCCAGCAGCTCTACTAGCGGGAGTTACAATGAGCAGTTCTTC. Amino acid sequence: CASSSTSGSYNEQFF.

The rearrangement joins TRBV20-1 to TRBJ2-7; 10 bases are shared with TRBD2. The CDR3 sequence is 15 residues long. CDR1 and CDR2 (germline): DFQATT, SNEGSKA (reference sequence). Unmatched junction bases numbered 5, after V lost 1 base and J lost 2 bases. The CDR3 sequence is CSARGSSGSPYEQYF. As DNA, the CDR3 is TGCAGTGCTAGAGGGTCTAGCGGGAGTCCCTACGAGCAGTACTTC.